The clone carrying this T cell receptor (beta chain) was found many times. The sample comes from a study of tumor-infiltrating lymphocytes in primary liver carcinoma. With V trimmed by 5 bases and J by 1 base, 9 bases remained unmatched. The CDR3 consists of 16 residues. Total RNA amounting to around 530 ng was the source from which TCR beta cDNA was made with a constant-region primer. Modified slightly, ARM-PCR produced TCR beta libraries over three nested multiplex PCR rounds. The first two PCR rounds, around 11 cycles each, used TRBV1-TRBV30 forward primers and a C-beta reverse primer. Each CDR3 protein is one row after TCRdb ran MiXCR on the multiplex PCR reads. Counted here are about 97,000 distinct CDR3 sequences, more than 65% occurring once; the ten biggest clones make up roughly 12%. Each 20-30 mg portion of unsorted bulk tissue served as the source for co-extraction of RNA and DNA.

Source material: liver tumor tissue from sampling region 2. Subset given: tumor region T2, inferior pole. This TCR was recovered from a woman aged 55-70 years with primary liver carcinoma and hepatitis B virus infection. The chain uses TRBV12-3 or TRBV12-4 and TRBJ2-3, with 7 bases that match TRBD1. The CDR3 sequence: CASSPRGQVGTDTQYF. In nucleotides, the CDR3 is TGTGCCAGCAGTCCCCGAGGACAGGTTGGCACAGATACGCAGTATTTT.